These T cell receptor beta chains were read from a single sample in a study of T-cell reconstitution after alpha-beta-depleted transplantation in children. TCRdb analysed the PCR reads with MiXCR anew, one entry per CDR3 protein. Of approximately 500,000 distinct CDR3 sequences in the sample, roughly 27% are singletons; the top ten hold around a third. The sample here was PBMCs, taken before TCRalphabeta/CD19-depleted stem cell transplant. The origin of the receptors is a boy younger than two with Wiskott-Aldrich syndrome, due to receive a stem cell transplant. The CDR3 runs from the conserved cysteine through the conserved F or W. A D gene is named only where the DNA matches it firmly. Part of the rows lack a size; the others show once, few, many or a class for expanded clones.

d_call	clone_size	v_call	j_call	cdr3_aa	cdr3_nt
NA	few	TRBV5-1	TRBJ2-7	CASSLVSAGAYYEQYF	TGCGCCAGCAGCTTGGTTTCAGCGGGTGCTTACTACGAGCAGTACTTC
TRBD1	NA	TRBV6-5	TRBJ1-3	CASSSGDSPYSGNTIYF	TGTGCCAGCAGTTCGGGGGACAGTCCCTACTCTGGAAACACCATATATTTT
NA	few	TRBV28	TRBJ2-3	CASSFDGRVFTDTQYF	TGTGCCAGCAGTTTTGATGGCAGGGTATTCACAGATACGCAGTATTTT
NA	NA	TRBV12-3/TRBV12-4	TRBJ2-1	CASSLSGYPSSYNEQFF	TGTGCCAGCAGTTTAAGTGGCTACCCAAGCTCCTACAATGAGCAGTTCTTC
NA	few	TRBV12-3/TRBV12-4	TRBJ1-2	CASSLGREHGYTF	TGTGCCAGCAGTTTAGGCAGGGAACATGGCTACACCTTC
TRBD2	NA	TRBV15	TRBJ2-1	CATSRGLAGRYNEQFF	TGTGCCACCAGCAGAGGATTAGCGGGAAGATACAATGAGCAGTTCTTC
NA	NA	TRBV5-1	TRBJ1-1	CASSLEGLRTEAFF	TGCGCCAGCAGCTTGGAGGGATTGAGGACTGAAGCTTTCTTT
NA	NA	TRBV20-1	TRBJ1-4	CSAVQQGDEKLFF	TGCAGTGCAGTACAGCAGGGAGATGAAAAACTGTTTTTT
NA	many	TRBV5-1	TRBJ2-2	CASSLGHPNTGELFF	TGCGCCAGCAGCTTGGGACACCCTAACACCGGGGAGCTGTTTTTT
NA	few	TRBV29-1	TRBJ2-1	CSVGIKRPNEQFF	TGCAGCGTAGGAATTAAGCGGCCCAATGAGCAGTTCTTC
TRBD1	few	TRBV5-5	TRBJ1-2	CASSYNPGQDYGYTF	TGTGCCAGCAGCTACAATCCAGGACAGGACTATGGCTACACCTTC
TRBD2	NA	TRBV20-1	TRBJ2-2	CSARWAGVLTGELFF	TGCAGTGCCCGTTGGGCGGGAGTGTTGACGGGGGAGCTGTTTTTT
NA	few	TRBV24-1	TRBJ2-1	CATSDSTGNNEQFF	TGTGCCACCAGTGATTCCACAGGGAACAATGAGCAGTTCTTC
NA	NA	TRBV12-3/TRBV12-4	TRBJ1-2	CASMLGDYGYTF	TGTGCCAGCATGTTGGGCGACTATGGCTACACCTTC
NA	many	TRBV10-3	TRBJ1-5	CAISESGSLLNQPQHF	TGTGCCATCAGTGAGTCAGGTAGCCTTTTGAATCAGCCCCAGCATTTT
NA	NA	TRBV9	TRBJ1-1	CASSVELGWGGDGTEAFF	TGTGCCAGCAGCGTAGAGTTAGGGTGGGGGGGTGATGGCACTGAAGCTTTCTTT
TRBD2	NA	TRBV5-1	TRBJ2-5	CASSVTSGSQTQYF	TGCGCCAGCAGCGTCACTAGCGGGAGTCAGACCCAGTACTTC
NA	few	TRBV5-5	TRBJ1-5	CASSLGGGPYSNQPQHF	TGTGCCAGCAGCTTGGGAGGCGGGCCCTATAGCAATCAGCCCCAGCATTTT
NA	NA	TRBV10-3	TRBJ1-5	CAISEISSQPQHF	TGTGCCATCAGTGAGATCAGTAGTCAGCCCCAGCATTTT
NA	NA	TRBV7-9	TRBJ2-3	CASSRQEGDTQYF	TGTGCCAGCAGCAGACAGGAGGGGGATACGCAGTATTTT
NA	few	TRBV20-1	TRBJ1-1	CSARDANTEAFF	TGCAGTGCTAGAGACGCGAACACTGAAGCTTTCTTT
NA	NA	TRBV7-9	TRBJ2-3	CASGMRVTDTQYF	TGTGCCAGCGGAATGCGGGTAACAGATACGCAGTATTTT